One and the same sample provided the 8 T cell receptor beta chains below, sequenced in a study of blood T cell repertoires in COVID-19. Clones were sequenced by immunoSEQ multiplex PCR, and TCRdb holds only the in-frame ones, with some missing. Among hundreds of thousands of clones listed, approximately 90% were seen once. Sequences were obtained from peripheral blood. Receptor source: a man between 40 and 49 years old with acute or convalescent COVID-19.

V usage is TRBV5-8 and J usage is TRBJ1-2, with TRBD1 identical over 9 bases. The CDR3 runs 16 residues. The germline V gene has CDR1 SGHTS and CDR2 YDEGEE. Trimming removed 0 bases from V and 2 bases from J; junction bases left unmatched: 5. The CDR3 sequence is CASSLGGQGLNYGYTF. The CDR3 nucleotides are TGTGCCAGCAGCTTGGGGGGACAGGGACTGAACTATGGCTACACCTTC.

The chain uses TRBV5-4 and TRBJ1-1; the match to TRBD1 covers 7 bases. Germline loops: CDR1 SGHNT, CDR2 YYREEE (reference sequence). The CDR3 spans 15 residues. V shed 4 bases and J 0 bases; nucleotides not matched to a gene: 6. The CDR3 DNA reads TGTGCCAGCAGCGCGGGACAGAACATGAACACTGAAGCTTTCTTT. Translation: CASSAGQNMNTEAFF.

The rearrangement links TRBV19 to TRBJ1-5; a possible D gene is TRBD1 (6 bases). V lost 2 bases and J 6 bases, leaving 17 bases between the germline ends. Germline lookup yields CDR1 LNHDA and CDR2 SQIVND (reference sequence). The CDR3 runs to 16 residues. Written as DNA, the CDR3 is TGTGCCAGTAGTATAAACAGGAAGGGGGAAACTCAGCCCCAGCATTTT. Its protein product is CASSINRKGETQPQHF.

V usage is TRBV27 and J usage is TRBJ1-1, with 7 bases aligning to TRBD1. V gave up 3 bases and J gave up 4 bases; unmatched junction bases: 2. CDR3 length: 13 residues. Germline V gives CDR1 MNHEY, CDR2 SMNVEV (reference sequence). The CDR3 region has the DNA TGTGCCAGCAGTTTCCCAGGGGGCACTGAAGCTTTCTTT. It encodes CASSFPGGTEAFF.

The J gene is TRBJ1-2, the V gene TRBV2, with a tentative D call TRBD1 (5 bases). The length of the CDR3 is 14 residues. The V end lost 7 bases, the J end lost 5 bases, and 17 bases lay between the germline ends. Germline loops: CDR1 SNHLY, CDR2 FYNNEI. The DNA for the CDR3 is TGTGCCAGCACCTCCTTCGACAGAACATATGGCTACACCTTC. The encoded protein is CASTSFDRTYGYTF.

The CDR3 region has the DNA TGTGCCAGTACTGTTGGAGGGTTCCACTATGGCTACACCTTC. This translates into CASTVGGFHYGYTF. This chain links TRBV19 with TRBJ1-2; D call uncertain. CDR1 is LNHDA and CDR2 is SQIVND in the germline V gene (reference sequence). Trimming stripped 7 bases from V and 3 bases from J, with 15 bases between. The CDR3 is made up of 14 amino acids.

The chain couples TRBV18 to TRBJ1-5; unclear D gene. The V gene lost 1 base and the J gene lost 1 base, with 11 bases spanning the gap. This CDR3 is built from 16 residues. Germline CDR1 and CDR2: KGHSH and LQKENI. The CDR3: CASSPQGGWSNQPQHF. In DNA form, the CDR3 reads TGTGCCAGCTCACCACAGGGAGGTTGGAGCAATCAGCCCCAGCATTTT.

The chain couples TRBV25-1 to TRBJ2-6, with D possibly TRBD2 on 5 matching bases. The CDR3 sequence is 16 residues long. CDR1 and CDR2 (germline): MGHDK, SYGVNS. Trimming shortened V by 2 bases and J by 1 base, and 9 bases separated the two germline ends. In DNA, the CDR3 is TGTGCCAGCAGTGAACCCTCGGGGTCTGGGGCCAACGTCCTGACTTTC. Translating gives CASSEPSGSGANVLTF. The full variable domain, in which reference TRBV25-1 and TRBJ2-6 provide the parts outside the CDR3, is EADIYQTPRYLVIGTGKKITLECSQTMGHDKMYWYQQDPGMELHLIHYSYGVNSTEKGDLSSESTVSRIRTEHFPLTLESARPSHTSQYLCASSEPSGSGANVLTFGAGSRLTVL.